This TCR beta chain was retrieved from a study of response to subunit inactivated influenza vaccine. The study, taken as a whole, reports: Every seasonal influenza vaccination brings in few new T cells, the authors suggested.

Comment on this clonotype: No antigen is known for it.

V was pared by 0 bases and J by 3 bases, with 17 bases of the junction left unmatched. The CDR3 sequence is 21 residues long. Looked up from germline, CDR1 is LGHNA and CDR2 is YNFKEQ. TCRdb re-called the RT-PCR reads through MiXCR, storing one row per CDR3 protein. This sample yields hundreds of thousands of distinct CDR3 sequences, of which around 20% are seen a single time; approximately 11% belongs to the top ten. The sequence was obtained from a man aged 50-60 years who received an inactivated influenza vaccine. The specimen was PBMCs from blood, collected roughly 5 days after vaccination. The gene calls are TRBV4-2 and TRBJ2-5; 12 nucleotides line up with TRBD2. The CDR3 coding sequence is TGTGCCAGCAGCCAAGATTCGTCGTGGTCTAGCGGGGGGGCCTCGGAAGAGACCCAGTACTTC. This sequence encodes CASSQDSSWSSGGASEETQYF.